The clone carrying this T cell receptor beta chain turned up a few times. Antigen: not known. These data come from a study of OX40 agonist ivuxolimab in advanced cancers. General observations from the study: Relative to CD4+ cells, CD8+ T cells on average had more expanded clones.

Profiled with immunoSEQ multiplex PCR; TCRdb holds only in-frame clones, not every one. This table holds roughly 89,000 clones, approximately 91% found once. Germline V gene lookup returns CDR1 SGHNT and CDR2 YENEEA. Unmatched junction bases numbered 21, after V lost 5 bases and J lost 3 bases. The CDR3 runs to 19 residues. Source: CD4+ or CD8+ T cells sorted from blood, taken in a trial of the OX40 agonist ivuxolimab. This TCR derives from an adult with an advanced solid tumor such as melanoma, head and neck, liver or kidney cancer. This chain links TRBV11-3 with TRBJ2-5; TRBD2 matches 7 bases. The CDR3 bases are TGTGCCAGCAGCCGCCCCGTCAAAGCGGGAAGGGAGGAAGAAGAGACCCAGTACTTC. It translates to CASSRPVKAGREEEETQYF.